This is a list of T cell receptor beta chains from one sample in a study of cytomegalovirus exposure and HLA in healthy donors. Generated by immunoSEQ multiplex PCR, the TCRdb table keeps only in-frame clones and is missing some. Here the sample spans 150,000 or so clones, roughly 80% being singletons. Sequences were obtained from PBMCs. The receptor source for this set is a man aged 18 to 29 in good health and CMV-seropositive. Both conserved end residues are part of each CDR3. A D gene is named only where the DNA matches it firmly. Expanded clones are given a class, and other clones once, few, many or no size at all.

j_call v_call clone_size d_call cdr3_nt cdr3_aa
TRBJ2-7 TRBV19 few . TGTGCCAGTAGTCCGGCAGGGATTTCCTCCGAGCAGTACTTC CASSPAGISSEQYF
TRBJ1-5 TRBV7-2 . . TGTGCCAGCACAGGGGAGGGTTGGCAGCCCCAGCATTTT CASTGEGWQPQHF
TRBJ2-7 TRBV6-5 . . TGTGCCAGCAGTTACACAGGGCACTACGAGCAGTACTTC CASSYTGHYEQYF
TRBJ2-5 TRBV11-2 once TRBD1 TGTGCCAGCAGCTTAGAGATTCTTGTTGGTGGGACAGCAAACCAAGAGACCCAGTACTTC CASSLEILVGGTANQETQYF
TRBJ2-3 TRBV2 . TRBD2 TGTGCCAGCAGTGTCAAACGGACAGCGGGAGGTTCGGATACGCAGTATTTT CASSVKRTAGGSDTQYF
TRBJ2-3 TRBV4-1 few . TGTGCCAGCAGCCAAGATGGGGGCGGTACGCAGTATTTT CASSQDGGGTQYF
TRBJ2-7 TRBV20-1 . . TGCAGTGCCCCCACCCGGGAGCAGTACTTC CSAPTREQYF
TRBJ1-6 TRBV2 . . TGTGCCAGCAGTGAAGCCGGCGGGCCCGGAGATTCACCCCTCCACTTT CASSEAGGPGDSPLHF
TRBJ2-1 TRBV6-1 . TRBD2 TGTGCCAGCAGTGAGTTCGCGGGCGGGAGTAGGAATGAGCAGTTCTTC CASSEFAGGSRNEQFF
TRBJ2-3 TRBV2 few TRBD2 TGTGCCAGCATCCTAGCGGGAGGGCCTGCAGATACGCAGTATTTT CASILAGGPADTQYF